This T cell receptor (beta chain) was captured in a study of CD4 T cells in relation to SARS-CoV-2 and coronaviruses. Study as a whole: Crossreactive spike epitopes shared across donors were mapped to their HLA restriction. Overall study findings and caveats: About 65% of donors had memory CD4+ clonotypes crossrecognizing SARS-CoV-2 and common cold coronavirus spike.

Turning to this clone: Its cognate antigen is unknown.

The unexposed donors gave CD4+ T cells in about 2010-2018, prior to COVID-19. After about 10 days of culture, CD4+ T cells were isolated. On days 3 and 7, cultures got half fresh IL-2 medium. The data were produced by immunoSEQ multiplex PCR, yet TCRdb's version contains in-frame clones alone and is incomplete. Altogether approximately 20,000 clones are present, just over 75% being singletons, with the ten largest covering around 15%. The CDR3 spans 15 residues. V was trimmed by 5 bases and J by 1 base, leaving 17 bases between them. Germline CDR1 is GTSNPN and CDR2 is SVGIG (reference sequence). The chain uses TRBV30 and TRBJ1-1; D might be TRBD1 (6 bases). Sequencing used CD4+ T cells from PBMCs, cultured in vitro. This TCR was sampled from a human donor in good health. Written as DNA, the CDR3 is TGTGCCTGGGAGGCTGGGAGGGGGAGGAACACTGAAGCTTTCTTT. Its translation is CAWEAGRGRNTEAFF.